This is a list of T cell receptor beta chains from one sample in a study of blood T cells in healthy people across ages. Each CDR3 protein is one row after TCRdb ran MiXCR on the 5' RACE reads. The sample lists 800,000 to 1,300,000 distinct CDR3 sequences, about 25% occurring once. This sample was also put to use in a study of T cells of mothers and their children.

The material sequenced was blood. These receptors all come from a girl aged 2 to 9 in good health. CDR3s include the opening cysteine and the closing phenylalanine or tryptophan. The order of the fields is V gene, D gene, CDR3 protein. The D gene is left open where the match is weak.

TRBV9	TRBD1	CASSASGGAVGYTF
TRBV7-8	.	CASSLVSGYSYEQYF
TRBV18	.	CASSFYARPMNTEAFF
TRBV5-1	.	CASSLNPGRAYGYTF
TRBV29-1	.	CSVESNSKGETQYF
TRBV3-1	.	CARDPSKNYGYTF
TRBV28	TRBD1	CASSSGGEYEQYF
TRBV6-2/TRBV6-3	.	CASSYSYEVMNTEAFF
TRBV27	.	CASSPMIMGAKYGYTF
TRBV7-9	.	CASSPRIGGYEQYF
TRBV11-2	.	CASSLDPEFQPQHF
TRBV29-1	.	CSVEAGINYEQYF
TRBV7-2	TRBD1	CASSFTTGGNSPLHF
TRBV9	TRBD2	CASSVDRSGSLNTQYF
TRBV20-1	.	CSAQGGAETQYF
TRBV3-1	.	CASKAKGRYEQYF
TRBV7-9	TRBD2	CASRGTSTYEQYF
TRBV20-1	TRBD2	CSARDGTGGQFYNNEQFF
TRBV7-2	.	CASSLFPLAKNIQYF
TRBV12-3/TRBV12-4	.	CASSIERTGRTNEKLFF
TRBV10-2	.	CASGESLAEHNEQFF
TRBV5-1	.	CASSLDPWERLYEQYF
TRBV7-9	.	CASSLMAAQYF
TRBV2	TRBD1	CASSADRNTDTQYF
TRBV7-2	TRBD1	CASSLRTGSYEQYF
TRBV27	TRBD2	CASSLFSPGGNIQYF
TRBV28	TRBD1	CAIRTGAYEQYF
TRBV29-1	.	CSVEPPSPETQYF
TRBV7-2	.	CASSLSQIGGYTF
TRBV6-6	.	CASSYMAGQETQYF
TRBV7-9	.	CASSFLNNEQFF
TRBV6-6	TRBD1	CASSYSTGGKTQYF
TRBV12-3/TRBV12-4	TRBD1	CASSLSSRQGANEKLFF
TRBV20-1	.	CSARDPRGGSYEQYF
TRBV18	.	CASSPWPSADNEQFF
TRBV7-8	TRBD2	CASSLPWGEGPDTQYF
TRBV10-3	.	CAISGYNLTYEQYF
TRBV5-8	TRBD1	CASSWYSGTVYNEQFF
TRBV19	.	CASSIGSPSTDTQYF
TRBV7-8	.	CASSQSGRPFYEQYF
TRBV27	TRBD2	CASTFSGGRNEQFF
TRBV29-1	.	CSVDSVGEEGFF
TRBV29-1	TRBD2	CSVEDIRAGLQETQYF
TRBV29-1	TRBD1	CSVEDGTANYGYTF
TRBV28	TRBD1	CASRPRGLVGYTF
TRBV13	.	CASSPVGVGSIANYGYTF
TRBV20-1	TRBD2	CSARDPSGGAHYNEQFF
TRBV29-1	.	CSVVEQVGEKLFF
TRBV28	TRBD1	CASSLRWTGNSPLHF
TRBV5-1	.	CASSYQGSEQYF
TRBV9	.	CASSVGEVTSTDTQYF
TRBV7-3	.	CASSRGEGTEAFF
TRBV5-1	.	CASSLMGVGYEQYF
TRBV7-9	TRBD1	CASTNFEQGAYNEQFF
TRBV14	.	CASSQVGHSKFF
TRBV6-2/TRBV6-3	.	CASSQHGTRDNYGYTF
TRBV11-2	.	CASSWAVRGPGEQFF
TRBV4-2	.	CASSPTGGFYGYTF